The following is a T cell receptor beta chain sequence with its context. Primed by a sample-barcoded 5' primer and a J-beta primer mix, a second PCR proceeded for 7 to 11 cycles. TCRdb called the 5' RACE reads again in MiXCR, with one record for every CDR3 protein. The sample yields 800,000 to 950,000 distinct CDR3 sequences, around 49% seen once. These data are taken from a study of blood T cells in healthy people across ages. Study-level background: Capture by template switching was about one barcoded beta molecule per two T cells.

Germline CDR1 is MDHEN and CDR2 is SYDVKM. V was clipped by 7 bases and J by 5 bases, with 18 bases between them. There are 16 residues in the CDR3. Healthy Russian Caucasian donors spanned ages roughly 6 to 90 years. The chain uses TRBV28 and TRBJ1-6, with unresolved D. Input material: blood. This TCR came from a man aged 30-40 years in good health. The CDR3 coding sequence is TGTGCCAGCACGGGTCGGAAGGTGCTCGATAATTCACCCCTCCACTTT. The encoded protein is CASTGRKVLDNSPLHF.